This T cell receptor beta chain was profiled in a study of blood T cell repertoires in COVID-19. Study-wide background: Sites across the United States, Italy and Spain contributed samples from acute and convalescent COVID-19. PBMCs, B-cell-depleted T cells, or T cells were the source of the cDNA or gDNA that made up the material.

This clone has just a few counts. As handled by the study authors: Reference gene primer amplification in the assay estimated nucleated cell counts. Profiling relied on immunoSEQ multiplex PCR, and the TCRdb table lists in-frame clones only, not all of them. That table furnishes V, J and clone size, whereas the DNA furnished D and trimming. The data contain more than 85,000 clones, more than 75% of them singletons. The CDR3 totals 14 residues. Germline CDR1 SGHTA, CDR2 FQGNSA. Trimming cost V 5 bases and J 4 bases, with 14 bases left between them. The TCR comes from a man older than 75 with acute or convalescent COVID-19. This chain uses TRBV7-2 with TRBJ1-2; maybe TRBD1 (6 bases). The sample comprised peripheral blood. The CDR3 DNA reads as TGTGCCAGCAGCCCTACCGGGACAAGCTATGGCTACACCTTC. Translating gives CASSPTGTSYGYTF.